The 13 T cell receptor beta chains given below trace back to one sample, sequenced in a study of T cells in Graves' hyperthyroidism and ophthalmopathy. Amplification targeted TCR beta CDR3 regions from RNA transcripts. A first-round RT-PCR of the TCR CDR3 used the HTBI primer set. MiXCR, applied by TCRdb to the multiplex PCR reads, yields one record per CDR3 protein. The table records about 640,000 distinct CDR3 sequences, less than 25% of them present only once. The specimen was blood. The receptors originated from a man aged 25 to 40 with Graves' ophthalmopathy.

J is TRBJ1-1 and V is TRBV12-3 or TRBV12-4, with D possibly being TRBD1 (5 bases). V lost 6 bases and J 5 bases, leaving 16 bases between the germline ends. The CDR3 length is 14 residues. The DNA for the CDR3 is TGTGCCAGCAGGATCGGGGCTCGCGTGACTGAAGCTTTCTTT. Amino acid sequence: CASRIGARVTEAFF.

J is TRBJ2-7 and V is TRBV9, with D possibly being TRBD2 (6 bases). V shed 5 bases and J shed 0 bases, with 24 bases lying between them. The CDR3 extends over 18 amino acids. The V gene's germline CDR1 is SGDLS and CDR2 YYNGEE. The CDR3 DNA reads TGTGCCAGCAGTATCGGCGGTAGCGGAAGCCCTAGCTCCTACGAGCAGTACTTC. Its translation: CASSIGGSGSPSSYEQYF.

This clonotype was seen a handful of times. The chain combines TRBV20-1 with TRBJ2-1, with D maybe TRBD2 (5 bases). The CDR3 runs to 12 residues. Germline lookup yields CDR1 DFQATT and CDR2 SNEGSKA (reference sequence). The V gene lost 5 bases and the J gene lost 5 bases, with 10 bases spanning the gap. CDR3 bases: TGCAGTGCTGAATCGGGGAACAATGAGCAGTTCTTC. Protein sequence: CSAESGNNEQFF.

This clonotype was observed a few times. The chain recombines TRBV28 with TRBJ2-6, with unresolved D. This CDR3 is 17 amino acids long. V lost 6 bases, J lost 2 bases, and 17 bases lay in between. Germline V CDR1 and CDR2: MDHEN, SYDVKM. The CDR3 spells CASREIPQRTGANVLTF. For the CDR3, the DNA is TGTGCCAGCAGGGAGATACCCCAGAGGACTGGGGCCAACGTCCTGACTTTC. Combining the CDR3 with reference TRBV28 and TRBJ2-6 gives the whole variable domain DVKVTQSSRYLVKRTGEKVFLECVQDMDHENMFWYRQDPGLGLRLIYFSYDVKMKEKGDIPEGYSVSREKKERFSLILESASTNQTSMYLCASREIPQRTGANVLTFGAGSRLTVL.

This clonotype was recorded many times. The V gene is TRBV11-2, the J gene TRBJ2-1; 9 bases line up with TRBD2. CDR3 length equals 17 residues. V lost 5 bases and J lost 4; bases outside the gene matches: 12. Germline V lookup: CDR1 SGHAT, CDR2 FQNNGV. The CDR3 coding sequence is TGTGCCAGCAGCCCCACGGGGGGAGCGGGAGGTTACAATGAGCAGTTCTTC. It is translated as CASSPTGGAGGYNEQFF.

Details on this clonotype: This may arise from a read error, as a much more abundant clone is one base away. The chain couples TRBV2 to TRBJ2-3; a possible D gene is TRBD2 (6 bases). The CDR3 covers 14 residues. Germline CDR1 and CDR2: SNHLY and FYNNEI. CDR3 DNA sequence: TGTGCCAGCAGTGGATTGGGGGGTGGAGATGCGCAGTATTTT. As protein: CASSGLGGGDAQYF.

This clonotype has more than one count but fewer than ten. V is TRBV20-1 and J is TRBJ1-4; D is perhaps TRBD1 (5 bases). This CDR3 spans 14 amino acids. The germline CDR1 and CDR2 sequences are DFQATT and SNEGSKA (reference sequence). The ends were cut back, 3 bases at V and 2 bases at J, with 10 bases in the middle. The CDR3 nucleotides read TGCAGTGCTAGGGGAGGGGAGACTAATGAAAAACTGTTTTTT. Its translation: CSARGGETNEKLFF.

This chain uses TRBV20-1 with TRBJ1-1; 10 bases are a match to TRBD1. Unmatched junction bases numbered 4, after V lost 0 bases and J lost 6 bases. The CDR3 loop spans 14 amino acids. Germline CDR1 reads DFQATT; CDR2 reads SNEGSKA (reference sequence). CDR3 nucleotide sequence: TGCAGTGCTAGAGATTTGACAGGGGGCCCTGAAGCTTTCTTT. Amino acid sequence: CSARDLTGGPEAFF.

The rearrangement joins TRBV15 to TRBJ1-1; 7 nucleotides align to TRBD1. The CDR3 covers 15 residues. Germline V gene sequence: CDR1 LNHNV, CDR2 YYDKDF (reference sequence). V lost 3 bases and J lost 1; bases outside the gene matches: 5. This chain's CDR3 is CATSSEGTENTEAFF. In DNA form, the CDR3 reads TGTGCCACCAGCAGTGAGGGGACAGAGAACACTGAAGCTTTCTTT.

The chain recombines TRBV6-1 with TRBJ1-2; D remains unclear. V lost 11 bases, J lost 6 bases, and 16 bases lay in between. CDR1 is MNHNS, CDR2 SASEGT, per germline. CDR3 length: 12 amino acids. The CDR3 DNA is TGTGCCCTTTTCCCCTCGAGGGATGGCTACACCTTC. Protein sequence: CALFPSRDGYTF.

This clonotype was observed at least ten times. V gene TRBV6-2 or TRBV6-3 combines with J gene TRBJ2-2, with 10 nucleotides matching TRBD1. CDR3 length: 14 amino acids. V trimming: 10 bases; J trimming: 4 bases; junction bases outside the gene matches: 6. The germline V gene encodes CDR1 MNHEY and CDR2 SVGEGT. The CDR3 DNA reads TGTGCCACCTCGGGACAGGGGTTCACCGGGGAGCTGTTTTTT. Amino acid sequence: CATSGQGFTGELFF.

This clonotype appeared many times. The chain uses TRBV28 and TRBJ2-3, with 11 bases fitting TRBD1. The germline CDR1 and CDR2 sequences are MDHEN and SYDVKM. The V segment lost 6 bases and the J segment 9 bases; nucleotides outside the gene matches: 2. This CDR3 has 12 residues. The CDR3: CASSRDRGTQYF. CDR3 sequence (DNA): TGTGCCAGCAGCCGGGACAGGGGGACGCAGTATTTT. The variable domain in full, with the rest retrieved from reference TRBV28 and TRBJ2-3, is DVKVTQSSRYLVKRTGEKVFLECVQDMDHENMFWYRQDPGLGLRLIYFSYDVKMKEKGDIPEGYSVSREKKERFSLILESASTNQTSMYLCASSRDRGTQYFGPGTRLTVL.

The V gene is TRBV6-1, the J gene TRBJ2-1; a weak D match, TRBD2 (5 bases). V was trimmed by 8 bases and J by 0 bases, leaving 17 bases between them. Germline CDR1 reads MNHNS; CDR2 reads SASEGT. The CDR3 loop spans 16 amino acids. The CDR3 loop is CASGSTTGFSYNEQFF. CDR3 in DNA: TGTGCCAGCGGTTCGACTACGGGATTCTCCTACAATGAGCAGTTCTTC.